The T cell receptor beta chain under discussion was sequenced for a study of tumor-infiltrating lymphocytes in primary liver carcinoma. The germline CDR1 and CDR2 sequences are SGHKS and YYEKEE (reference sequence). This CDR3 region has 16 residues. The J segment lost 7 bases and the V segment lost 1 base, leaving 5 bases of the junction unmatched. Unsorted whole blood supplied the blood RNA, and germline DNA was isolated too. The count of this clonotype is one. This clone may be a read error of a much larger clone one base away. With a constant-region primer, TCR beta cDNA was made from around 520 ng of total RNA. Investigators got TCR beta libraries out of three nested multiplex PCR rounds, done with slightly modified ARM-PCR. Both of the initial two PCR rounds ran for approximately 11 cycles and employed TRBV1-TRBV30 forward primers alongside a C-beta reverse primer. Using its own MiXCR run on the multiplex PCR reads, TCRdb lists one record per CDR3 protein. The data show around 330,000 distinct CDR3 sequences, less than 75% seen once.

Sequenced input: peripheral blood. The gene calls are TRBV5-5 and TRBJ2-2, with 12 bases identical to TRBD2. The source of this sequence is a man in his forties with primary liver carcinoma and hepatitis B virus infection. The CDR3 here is CASSLKLAGGLGELFF. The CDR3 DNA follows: TGTGCCAGCAGCTTGAAACTAGCGGGAGGTCTCGGGGAGCTGTTTTTT.